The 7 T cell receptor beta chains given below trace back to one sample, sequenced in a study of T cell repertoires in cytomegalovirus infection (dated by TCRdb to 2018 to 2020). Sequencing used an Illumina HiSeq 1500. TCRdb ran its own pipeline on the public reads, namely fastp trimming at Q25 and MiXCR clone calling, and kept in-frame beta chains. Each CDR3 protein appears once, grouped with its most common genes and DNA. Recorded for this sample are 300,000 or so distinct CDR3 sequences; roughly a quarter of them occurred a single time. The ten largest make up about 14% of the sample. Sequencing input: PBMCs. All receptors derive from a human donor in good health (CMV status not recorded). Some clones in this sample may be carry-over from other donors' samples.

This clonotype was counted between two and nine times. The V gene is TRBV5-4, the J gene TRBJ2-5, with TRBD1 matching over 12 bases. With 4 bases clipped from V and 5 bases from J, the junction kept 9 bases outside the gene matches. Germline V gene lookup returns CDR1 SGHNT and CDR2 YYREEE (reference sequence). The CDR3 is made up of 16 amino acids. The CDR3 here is CASSRKGQGAQETQYF. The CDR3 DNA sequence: TGTGCCAGCAGCCGAAAGGGACAGGGGGCTCAGGAGACCCAGTACTTC.

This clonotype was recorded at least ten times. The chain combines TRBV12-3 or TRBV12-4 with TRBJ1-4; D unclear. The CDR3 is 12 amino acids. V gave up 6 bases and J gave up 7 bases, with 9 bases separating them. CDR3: CASRGGFEKLFF. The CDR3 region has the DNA TGTGCCAGCAGGGGCGGGTTTGAAAAACTGTTTTTT.

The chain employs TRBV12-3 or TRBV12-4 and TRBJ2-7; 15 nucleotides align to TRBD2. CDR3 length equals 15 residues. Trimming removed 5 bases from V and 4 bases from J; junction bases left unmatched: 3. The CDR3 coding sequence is TGTGCCAGCAGTAACGGACTAGCGGGGGGGTACGAGCAGTACTTC. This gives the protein CASSNGLAGGYEQYF.

CDR3 region: CASSFGLAGTKNIQYF. In DNA, the CDR3 is TGTGCCAGCAGCTTCGGACTAGCGGGTACCAAAAACATTCAGTACTTC. The rearrangement links TRBV5-6 to TRBJ2-4; 11 nucleotides align to TRBD2. After removal of 2 bases from V and 2 bases from J, the junction contained 3 bases not matched to a gene. The CDR3 runs to 16 residues. CDR1 and CDR2 (germline): SGHDT, YYEEEE.

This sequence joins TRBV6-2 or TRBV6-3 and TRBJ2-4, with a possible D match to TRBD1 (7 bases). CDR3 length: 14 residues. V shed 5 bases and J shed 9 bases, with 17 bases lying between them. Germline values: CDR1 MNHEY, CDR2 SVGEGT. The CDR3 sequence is CASSQGGNRAIQYF. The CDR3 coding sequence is TGTGCCAGCAGTCAGGGGGGCAACAGGGCCATTCAGTACTTC.

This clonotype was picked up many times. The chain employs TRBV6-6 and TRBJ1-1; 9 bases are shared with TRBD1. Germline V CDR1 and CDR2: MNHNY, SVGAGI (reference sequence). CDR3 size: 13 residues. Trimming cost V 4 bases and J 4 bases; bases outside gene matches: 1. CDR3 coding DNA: TGTGCCAGCAGTTTGACAGGGGGCACTGAAGCTTTCTTT. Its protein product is CASSLTGGTEAFF.

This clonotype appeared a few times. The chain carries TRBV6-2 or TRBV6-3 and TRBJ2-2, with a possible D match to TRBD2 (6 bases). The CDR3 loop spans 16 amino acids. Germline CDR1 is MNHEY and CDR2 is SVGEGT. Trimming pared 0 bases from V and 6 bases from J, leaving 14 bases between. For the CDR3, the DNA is TGTGCCAGCAGTTACTCGATACTAGCTGGGGCCGGGGAGCTGTTTTTT. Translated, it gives CASSYSILAGAGELFF.